The 27 T cell receptor beta chains below all came from one sample that was sequenced in a study of blood T cell repertoires in COVID-19. Profiling relied on immunoSEQ multiplex PCR, and the TCRdb table lists in-frame clones only, not all of them. The sample holds roughly 250,000 clones; 65% to 85% are singletons and the top ten take more than 1.5%. Material: peripheral blood. The receptors originated from a woman between 40 and 55 years old who had recovered from COVID-19.

The chain has TRBV27 and TRBJ2-1; D is undetermined. Germline V gene sequence: CDR1 MNHEY, CDR2 SMNVEV (reference sequence). V gave up 6 bases and J gave up 0 bases, with 12 bases separating them. The CDR3 loop spans 15 amino acids. The CDR3 loop reads CASRSQVNSYNEQFF. In DNA form, the CDR3 reads TGTGCCAGCAGGTCACAAGTAAACTCCTACAATGAGCAGTTCTTC.

This chain's CDR3 is CASSSQGNTEAFF. The CDR3 bases are TGTGCCAGCAGCTCACAGGGTAACACTGAAGCTTTCTTT. V and J are TRBV11-2 and TRBJ1-1; D might be TRBD1 (6 bases). The germline V and J ends were trimmed by 4 bases and 2 bases, with 8 bases remaining between them. This CDR3 contains 13 residues. Germline CDR1 is SGHAT and CDR2 is FQNNGV.

The rearrangement joins TRBV11-2 to TRBJ2-3; D is uncertain. Per germline, CDR1 SGHAT and CDR2 FQNNGV. Trimming left V 3 bases short and J 4 bases short, with 8 bases between. This CDR3 is built from 13 residues. The CDR3 DNA reads as TGTGCCAGCAGCTTGCACACACCAGATACGCAGTATTTT. This translates into CASSLHTPDTQYF.

The chain carries TRBV5-1 and TRBJ2-2; D uncertain. Per germline, CDR1 SGHRS and CDR2 YFSETQ. Trimming left V 8 bases short and J 0 bases short, with 11 bases between. CDR3 length equals 14 residues. As DNA, the CDR3 is TGCGCCAGTACCACAAGAACGAACACCGGGGAGCTGTTTTTT. Amino acid sequence: CASTTRTNTGELFF. The full variable domain, with the rest looked up from reference TRBV5-1 and TRBJ2-2, is KAGVTQTPRYLIKTRGQQVTLSCSPISGHRSVSWYQQTPGQGLQFLFEYFSETQRNKGNFPGRFSGRQFSNSRSEMNVSTLELGDSALYLCASTTRTNTGELFFGEGSRLTVL.

V and J are TRBV3-1 (or the pseudogene TRBV3-2) and TRBJ1-4; 7 bases match TRBD1. Germline V CDR1 and CDR2: LGHDT, YNNKEL (reference sequence). Trimming cost V 6 bases and J 0 bases; bases outside gene matches: 4. This CDR3 contains 15 residues. The CDR3 loop reads CASRLTGATNEKLFF. The CDR3 DNA follows: TGTGCCAGCAGGCTAACAGGGGCAACTAATGAAAAACTGTTTTTT.

V usage is TRBV28 and J usage is TRBJ1-5; TRBD1 agrees at 8 bases. CDR3 length equals 15 residues. The germline CDR1 and CDR2 sequences are MDHEN and SYDVKM. The V segment lost 6 bases and the J segment 2 bases; nucleotides outside the gene matches: 6. CDR3 region: CASRRMTGGNQPQHF. CDR3 bases: TGTGCCAGCAGACGGATGACAGGGGGCAATCAGCCCCAGCATTTT.

The sample holds a few counts of this clone. J is TRBJ2-2 and V is TRBV5-1; D might be TRBD1 (5 bases). V was pared by 4 bases and J by 2 bases, with 9 bases between. The CDR3 runs to 14 residues. Germline CDR1 reads SGHRS; CDR2 reads YFSETQ. The CDR3, as DNA: TGCGCCAGCAGCACTCAGGGCAACACCGGGGAGCTGTTTTTT. Protein sequence: CASSTQGNTGELFF.

The rearrangement links TRBV2 to TRBJ1-4; the D gene is possibly TRBD1 (6 bases). The CDR3 extends over 16 amino acids. V dropped 7 bases and J dropped 0 bases, with 15 bases sitting between them. CDR1 and CDR2 from the germline V gene are SNHLY and FYNNEI. The CDR3 is CASNLQGAATNEKLFF. Here the CDR3 DNA reads TGTGCCAGCAACTTACAGGGTGCAGCAACTAATGAAAAACTGTTTTTT.

The rearrangement links TRBV14 to TRBJ2-1; the match to TRBD2 covers 11 bases. Trimming took 2 bases from V and 8 from J; bases not matched to a gene: 5. The CDR3 spans 15 residues. Germline values: CDR1 SGHDN, CDR2 FVKESK. The CDR3 loop reads CASSQSSGGYHEQFF. The DNA for the CDR3 is TGTGCCAGCAGCCAATCTAGCGGGGGGTACCATGAGCAGTTCTTC.

The V gene is TRBV28, the J gene TRBJ1-5; the D gene is possibly TRBD1 (5 bases). Looked up from germline, CDR1 is MDHEN and CDR2 is SYDVKM. The ends were cut back, 1 base at V and 5 bases at J, with 9 bases in the middle. The CDR3 totals 14 residues. CDR3 sequence reads: CASSLFGGDQPQHF. CDR3 nucleotide sequence: TGTGCCAGCAGTTTATTCGGAGGGGATCAGCCCCAGCATTTT.

This clone was found once. The chain joins TRBV28 to TRBJ1-1; D might be TRBD1 (5 bases). Germline CDR1 and CDR2: MDHEN and SYDVKM. V lost 5 bases and J lost 4, with 14 bases in between. The CDR3 length is 14 residues. CDR3 DNA sequence: TGTGCCAGCAGTATACAGGCTCTAGGCACTGAAGCTTTCTTT. This encodes CASSIQALGTEAFF.

V is TRBV30 and J is TRBJ1-5; D not certain. V was shortened by 1 base and J by 0 bases, with 10 bases between the two germline ends. The CDR3 extends over 15 amino acids. In germline, CDR1 is GTSNPN, CDR2 SVGIG (reference sequence). The CDR3 region is CAWSGGSYSNQPQHF. CDR3 bases: TGTGCCTGGAGTGGAGGGTCTTATAGCAATCAGCCCCAGCATTTT.

The rearrangement uses TRBV6-6 and TRBJ2-7; D is unclear. The germline V gene has CDR1 MNHNY and CDR2 SVGAGI (reference sequence). The CDR3 spans 12 residues. Trimming took 6 bases from V and 5 from J, leaving 11 bases between them. The CDR3 region is CASSSPVNEQYF. The DNA of the CDR3 is TGTGCCAGCAGCTCCCCGGTGAACGAGCAGTACTTC.

V usage is TRBV2 and J usage is TRBJ1-1, with D maybe TRBD1 (5 bases). Germline V gene lookup returns CDR1 SNHLY and CDR2 FYNNEI. Trimming pared 1 base from V and 10 bases from J, leaving 16 bases between. The CDR3 length is 14 residues. The CDR3 DNA sequence: TGTGCCAGCAGTGAAGTTACGGGGGTCGGCGGAGCTTTCTTT. This encodes CASSEVTGVGGAFF.

The rearrangement links TRBV30 to TRBJ2-3; 13 bases are a match to TRBD2. The CDR3 length is 15 residues. CDR1 GTSNPN and CDR2 SVGIG come from the germline V gene (reference sequence). With V trimmed by 3 bases and J by 3 bases, 3 bases remained unmatched. CDR3 residues: CAWRPGLAGTDTQYF. The CDR3 DNA sequence: TGTGCCTGGAGACCGGGACTAGCGGGGACAGATACGCAGTATTTT.

By proportion, this clone is medium-sized. The chain employs TRBV9 and TRBJ1-1; D might be TRBD1 (5 bases). Germline V gene sequence: CDR1 SGDLS, CDR2 YYNGEE. The CDR3 is 16 residues long. V lost 3 bases to trimming and J lost 4 bases, with 19 bases between them. CDR3 sequence (DNA): TGTGCCAGCAGCGCCTCGGCCCGGGGGGTGAGCACTGAAGCTTTCTTT. It encodes CASSASARGVSTEAFF.

This rearrangement joins TRBV2 to TRBJ2-3; 8 bases match TRBD1. The CDR3 runs 14 residues. V lost 6 bases, J lost 5 bases, and 7 bases stayed unmatched. Per germline, CDR1 SNHLY and CDR2 FYNNEI. The CDR3 is CASSGQGGVDTQYF. The CDR3 bases are TGTGCCAGCAGCGGACAGGGTGGGGTAGATACGCAGTATTTT.

The chain links TRBV27 to TRBJ2-6; 7 nucleotides line up with TRBD1. The trim removed 6 bases at V and 3 bases at J, leaving 5 bases unmatched. The CDR3 runs to 15 residues. Germline V CDR1 and CDR2: MNHEY, SMNVEV (reference sequence). CDR3 bases: TGTGCCAGCAGCACAAGGGGGCTTGGGGCCAACGTCCTGACTTTC. This sequence encodes CASSTRGLGANVLTF.

This clone was seen only a few times. The chain recombines TRBV11-2 with TRBJ1-1; 7 bases are shared with TRBD1. The CDR3 runs 15 residues. Trimming cost V 5 bases and J 0 bases; bases outside gene matches: 6. The V gene's germline CDR1 is SGHAT and CDR2 FQNNGV. CDR3 DNA: TGTGCCAGCAGCACCGGACAGGTTCTGAACACTGAAGCTTTCTTT. It yields the protein CASSTGQVLNTEAFF. Full variable domain (missing parts from reference TRBV11-2 and TRBJ1-1): EAGVAQSPRYKIIEKRQSVAFWCNPISGHATLYWYQQILGQGPKLLIQFQNNGVVDDSQLPKDRFSAERLKGVDSTLKIQPAKLEDSAVYLCASSTGQVLNTEAFFGQGTRLTVV.

The chain employs TRBV19 and TRBJ2-2; the D gene is possibly TRBD1 (6 bases). Trimming removed 5 bases from V and 9 bases from J, with 10 bases in between. The CDR3 runs to 12 residues. Germline CDR1 reads LNHDA; CDR2 reads SQIVND (reference sequence). For the CDR3, the DNA is TGTGCCAGTAGTGTACAGGGTCGGGAGCTGTTTTTT. Protein sequence: CASSVQGRELFF.

V is TRBV10-3 and J is TRBJ2-5, with a tentative D call TRBD2 (5 bases). V was cut by 10 bases and J by 5 bases, with 20 bases left in between. The CDR3 runs 14 residues. Germline CDR1 is ENHRY and CDR2 is SYGVKD. Written as DNA, the CDR3 is TGTGCCACCCTAGGACTTCCGAGCGGTGAGACCCAGTACTTC. Amino acids: CATLGLPSGETQYF.

V gene TRBV19 combines with J gene TRBJ2-7, with TRBD1 identical over 8 bases. Germline trimming cut 5 bases from V and 1 base from J; bases unmatched to any gene: 10. CDR3 length: 16 residues. Germline V gene lookup returns CDR1 LNHDA and CDR2 SQIVND (reference sequence). CDR3 bases: TGTGCCAGTAGTCCCACAGGGGGGAGTAAGTCCTACGAGCAGTACTTC. Translating it yields CASSPTGGSKSYEQYF. The variable domain in full, with the rest retrieved from reference TRBV19 and TRBJ2-7, is DGGITQSPKYLFRKEGQNVTLSCEQNLNHDAMYWYRQDPGQGLRLIYYSQIVNDFQKGDIAEGYSVSREKKESFPLTVTSAQKNPTAFYLCASSPTGGSKSYEQYFGPGTRLTVT.

The chain uses TRBV27 and TRBJ2-5; no clear D gene. The CDR3 sequence is 14 residues long. Germline loops: CDR1 MNHEY, CDR2 SMNVEV (reference sequence). Trimming left V 4 bases short and J 5 bases short, with 14 bases between. The CDR3 DNA is TGTGCCAGCAGTTCGATGATGGCCCAGGAGACCCAGTACTTC. Translation gives CASSSMMAQETQYF.

The chain combines TRBV2 with TRBJ1-4; TRBD1 might be the D (6 bases). Trimming cost V 3 bases and J 5 bases, with 10 bases left between them. CDR3 size: 14 residues. Germline V gene data show CDR1 as SNHLY and CDR2 as FYNNEI. This CDR3 is CASSDRGINEKLFF. CDR3 nucleotide sequence: TGTGCCAGCAGTGATAGGGGGATCAATGAAAAACTGTTTTTT.

V and J are TRBV28 and TRBJ2-5; D not resolved. V lost 3 bases, J lost 4 bases, and 9 bases lay in between. CDR1 MDHEN and CDR2 SYDVKM come from the germline V gene. This CDR3 has 13 residues. The CDR3 region has the DNA TGTGCCAGCAGTTTGGGCAGTTCAGAGACCCAGTACTTC. Encoded protein: CASSLGSSETQYF.

The chain carries TRBV5-1 and TRBJ2-2, with TRBD1 matching 7 bases. Per the germline V gene, CDR1 is SGHRS and CDR2 is YFSETQ. This CDR3 contains 16 residues. The ends lost 2 bases at V and 0 bases at J; junction bases unmatched: 4. This CDR3 is CASSLTGTANTGELFF. The CDR3 DNA follows: TGCGCCAGCAGCTTAACCGGGACAGCGAACACCGGGGAGCTGTTTTTT.

The chain carries TRBV15 and TRBJ1-6; D uncertain. This CDR3 region has 12 residues. V shed 3 bases and J shed 8 bases, with 5 bases lying between them. The germline CDR1 and CDR2 sequences are LNHNV and YYDKDF (reference sequence). The CDR3 reads CATSRADSPLHF. The CDR3 DNA reads as TGTGCCACCAGCAGGGCAGATTCACCCCTCCACTTT.